This passage covers 28 T cell receptor beta chains from one sample sequenced in a study of beta chain features in type 1 diabetes. Notes on the study in general: Among all four CD4+ subsets, Type 1 diabetes patients had TCRB CDR3s that were moderately but significantly shorter.

For these receptors, no antigen is known. Expressed TCRB transcripts were sequenced because the entire RNA isolate underwent reverse transcription. Sequencing used immunoSEQ multiplex PCR; TCRdb keeps in-frame clones, though not all of them. Among a few hundred thousand clones listed, less than 30% were seen once. The sequenced sample was naive CD4+ T cells from blood. These receptors all come from a woman in her twenties or thirties with type 1 diabetes.

This clone was recorded only once. This sequence joins TRBV7-2 and TRBJ2-5; TRBD2 aligns across 7 bases. CDR3 length: 16 residues. Germline-derived CDR1 and CDR2 are SGHTA and FQGNSA. Losses at the gene ends were 5 bases for V and 1 base for J; bases not matched to a gene: 10. The CDR3 here is CASSNRGRSIQETQYF. The CDR3 DNA reads TGTGCCAGCAGCAACCGCGGGAGATCCATCCAAGAGACCCAGTACTTC. Based on the CDR3 plus reference TRBV7-2 and TRBJ2-5, the full variable domain is GAGVSQSPSNKVTEKGKDVELRCDPISGHTALYWYRQSLGQGLEFLIYFQGNSAPDKSGLPSDRFSAERTGGSVSTLTIQRTQQEDSAVYLCASSNRGRSIQETQYFGPGTRLLVL.

CDR3 nucleotides: TGTGCCAGCAGTCCGGGACTAGCGGGCGTCATACGGCAGTTCTTC. Residues: CASSPGLAGVIRQFF. The rearrangement uses TRBV27 and TRBJ2-1; the match to TRBD2 covers 12 bases. Looked up from germline, CDR1 is MNHEY and CDR2 is SMNVEV (reference sequence). Germline trimming cut 5 bases from V and 12 bases from J; bases unmatched to any gene: 11. The CDR3 totals 15 residues.

The rearrangement links TRBV25-1 to TRBJ1-5; D is possibly TRBD1 (5 bases). Trimming stripped 3 bases from V and 2 bases from J, with 14 bases between. This CDR3 has 16 amino acids. Germline CDR1 is MGHDK and CDR2 is SYGVNS. The CDR3 sequence: CASSDNRGGGNQPQHF. For the CDR3, the DNA is TGTGCCAGCAGTGATAATCGCGGGGGAGGCAATCAGCCCCAGCATTTT.

This clone was observed a handful of times. This rearrangement joins TRBV29-1 to TRBJ1-1; perhaps TRBD1 as D (5 bases). From germline, CDR1 is SQVTM and CDR2 ANQGSEA. With 4 bases removed from V and 0 bases from J, the gap between germline ends came to 9 bases. The CDR3 runs to 13 residues. The CDR3 loop reads CSVAQGVNTEAFF. The CDR3 nucleotides are TGCAGCGTTGCCCAGGGCGTGAACACTGAAGCTTTCTTT.

J is TRBJ2-1 and V is TRBV9; possibly TRBD2 for D (6 bases). The CDR3 sequence is 14 residues long. The V end lost 4 bases, the J end lost 9 bases, and 17 bases lay between the germline ends. Per the germline V gene, CDR1 is SGDLS and CDR2 is YYNGEE. The DNA for the CDR3 is TGTGCCAGCAGCTCGAGACTAGTCTCCCTTGAGCAGTTCTTC. Translated, it gives CASSSRLVSLEQFF.

This clone has just a few counts. The V and J genes are TRBV5-1 and TRBJ2-1; 11 bases match TRBD2. The CDR3 length is 16 residues. Germline loops: CDR1 SGHRS, CDR2 YFSETQ. V shed 2 bases, J shed 5 bases, and the junction held 6 bases outside the gene matches. CDR3 bases: TGCGCCAGCAGCTTTCCTACTAGCGGGAGCAACAATGAGCAGTTCTTC. Encoded protein: CASSFPTSGSNNEQFF. Full variable domain (rest looked up from reference TRBV5-1 and TRBJ2-1): KAGVTQTPRYLIKTRGQQVTLSCSPISGHRSVSWYQQTPGQGLQFLFEYFSETQRNKGNFPGRFSGRQFSNSRSEMNVSTLELGDSALYLCASSFPTSGSNNEQFFGPGTRLTVL.

The V call is TRBV5-4, the J call TRBJ2-1; D call uncertain. The CDR3 has 14 residues. Germline loops: CDR1 SGHNT, CDR2 YYREEE (reference sequence). V lost 0 bases and J 9 bases, leaving 13 bases between the germline ends. CDR3 bases: TGTGCCAGCAGCTTGGGTTTGGCCCTCCTTGAGCAGTTCTTC. This translates into CASSLGLALLEQFF.

J is TRBJ2-1 and V is TRBV4-1; TRBD2 agrees at 7 bases. The V and J ends lost 0 bases and 8 bases, in that order; junction bases with no gene match: 4. The CDR3 has 14 amino acids. Germline CDR1 and CDR2: MGHRA and YSYEKL. CDR3 sequence: CASSQDVTSHEQFF. CDR3 nucleotide sequence: TGCGCCAGCAGCCAAGATGTGACTAGCCATGAGCAGTTCTTC.

This clone was counted only a few times. The chain recombines TRBV5-1 with TRBJ2-7; 9 bases are shared with TRBD2. Per the germline V gene, CDR1 is SGHRS and CDR2 is YFSETQ. This CDR3 is built from 15 residues. After removal of 3 bases from V and 2 bases from J, the junction contained 6 bases not matched to a gene. The CDR3 nucleotides are TGCGCCAGCAGCTACGCTAGCGGGACCACCTACGAGCAGTACTTC. Translating gives CASSYASGTTYEQYF.

V and J are TRBV28 and TRBJ2-1; D unresolved. The CDR3 runs to 12 residues. The V gene lost 7 bases and the J gene lost 11 bases, with 15 bases spanning the gap. The germline V gene encodes CDR1 MDHEN and CDR2 SYDVKM. The CDR3 loop is CASNFVRSQQFF. CDR3 in DNA: TGTGCCAGCAACTTCGTCCGATCCCAGCAGTTCTTC.

The chain uses TRBV7-9 and TRBJ1-1; D is ambiguous. The germline CDR1 and CDR2 sequences are SEHNR and FQNEAQ (reference sequence). V lost 5 bases to trimming and J lost 4 bases, with 8 bases between them. This CDR3 spans 12 amino acids. CDR3 loop: CASSESSTEAFF. Here the CDR3 DNA reads TGTGCCAGCAGCGAGTCTAGCACTGAAGCTTTCTTT.

This clone has just a few counts. The chain combines TRBV15 with TRBJ2-5; weak D call: TRBD2 (5 bases). The CDR3 totals 13 residues. CDR1 is LNHNV and CDR2 is YYDKDF in the germline V gene (reference sequence). Trimming pared 1 base from V and 3 bases from J, leaving 6 bases between. CDR3 bases: TGTGCCACCAGCAGAGGACTAAAAGAGACCCAGTACTTC. Protein: CATSRGLKETQYF.

The chain uses TRBV30 and TRBJ2-3; D may be TRBD1 (6 bases). V was cut by 3 bases and J by 4 bases, with 17 bases left in between. Germline V gene sequence: CDR1 GTSNPN, CDR2 SVGIG (reference sequence). This CDR3 comprises 15 residues. For the CDR3, the DNA is TGTGCCTGGAGGCCCCCACAGGGAACGGCAGATACGCAGTATTTT. Its translation is CAWRPPQGTADTQYF.

V usage is TRBV30 and J usage is TRBJ2-5, with TRBD1 as a possible D gene (6 bases). Germline V gene lookup returns CDR1 GTSNPN and CDR2 SVGIG (reference sequence). The CDR3 consists of 12 residues. V was trimmed by 4 bases and J by 10 bases, leaving 16 bases between them. CDR3 DNA sequence: TGTGCCTGGATGAGGGGGACGCGTTTCCAGTACTTC. This sequence encodes CAWMRGTRFQYF.

The table lists this clone with a few counts. The V call is TRBV30, the J call TRBJ2-7; possible D gene TRBD2, 7 bases. Germline V lookup: CDR1 GTSNPN, CDR2 SVGIG (reference sequence). CDR3 length: 13 residues. Trimming left V 1 base short and J 7 bases short, with 14 bases between. Here the CDR3 reads CAWSGGGAREQYF. The CDR3, as DNA: TGTGCCTGGAGTGGAGGGGGGGCGCGAGAGCAGTACTTC. The whole variable domain, filled in from reference TRBV30 and TRBJ2-7, reads SQTIHQWPATLVQPVGSPLSLECTVEGTSNPNLYWYRQAAGRGLQLLFYSVGIGQISSEVPQNLSASRPQDRQFILSSKKLLLSDSGFYLCAWSGGGAREQYFGPGTRLTVT.

This clone was seen a few times. The chain couples TRBV7-3 to TRBJ2-3; 9 bases are shared with TRBD2. The CDR3 runs 14 residues. Germline V gene lookup returns CDR1 SGHTA and CDR2 FQGTGA. V lost 5 bases to trimming and J lost 1 base; unmatched junction nucleotides: 1. CDR3 sequence reads: CASSQREGTDTQYF. CDR3 coding DNA: TGTGCCAGCAGCCAGCGGGAGGGCACAGATACGCAGTATTTT.

The rearrangement links TRBV15 to TRBJ2-1; 9 bases line up with TRBD2. The CDR3 has 18 amino acids. V gave up 1 base and J gave up 5 bases; unmatched junction bases: 12. Germline V gene sequence: CDR1 LNHNV, CDR2 YYDKDF (reference sequence). CDR3 DNA sequence: TGTGCCACCAGCAGAGCGAGAAACTTAGCGGGAGCCGACAATGAGCAGTTCTTC. This encodes CATSRARNLAGADNEQFF.

The V and J genes are TRBV30 and TRBJ2-1, with 9 bases identical to TRBD2. Germline V gene lookup returns CDR1 GTSNPN and CDR2 SVGIG (reference sequence). The CDR3 sequence is 15 residues long. Unmatched junction bases numbered 7, after V lost 1 base and J lost 6 bases. The CDR3 DNA is TGTGCCTGGAGTGCCTTAGCGGGAGCGGGCAATGAGCAGTTCTTC. Translation gives CAWSALAGAGNEQFF.

This rearrangement joins TRBV9 to TRBJ1-2, with unresolved D. Germline V lookup: CDR1 SGDLS, CDR2 YYNGEE. This CDR3 has 14 residues. Trimming pared 6 bases from V and 8 bases from J, leaving 20 bases between. The CDR3 loop is CASTQVDGVGGYTF. For the CDR3, the DNA is TGTGCCAGCACCCAAGTGGACGGGGTCGGCGGCTACACCTTC.

The chain uses TRBV11-2 and TRBJ1-2, with a tentative D call TRBD1 (5 bases). The V end was cut by 3 bases, the J end by 8 bases, with 10 bases between. The CDR3 length is 12 residues. From germline, CDR1 is SGHAT and CDR2 FQNNGV. The CDR3 sequence is CASSFAGNGYTF. The CDR3 bases are TGTGCCAGCAGCTTCGCAGGGAACGGCTACACCTTC.

This clone was detected a few times. The chain is built from TRBV30 and TRBJ1-2, with D possibly TRBD1 on 6 matching bases. CDR3 length: 12 residues. Germline-derived CDR1 and CDR2 are GTSNPN and SVGIG (reference sequence). The V gene lost 1 base and the J gene lost 8 bases, with 11 bases spanning the gap. For the CDR3, the DNA is TGTGCCTGGAGTGCAGGGGAGGGGGGCTACACCTTC. It translates to CAWSAGEGGYTF.

This clone came up a few times. The chain combines TRBV27 with TRBJ2-7, with 7 nucleotides matching TRBD2. The germline gives CDR1 MNHEY, CDR2 SMNVEV (reference sequence). The V and J ends lost 5 bases and 6 bases, in that order; junction bases with no gene match: 10. The CDR3 extends over 14 amino acids. The CDR3 is CASSLWGGNSEQYF. For the CDR3, the DNA is TGTGCCAGCAGTCTCTGGGGGGGGAACTCCGAGCAGTACTTC.

The rearrangement joins TRBV7-3 to TRBJ2-5, with 9 bases lining up with TRBD2. Trimming at V came to 4 bases and at J to 5 bases, leaving 8 bases not matched to a gene. This CDR3 spans 15 amino acids. The germline CDR1 and CDR2 sequences are SGHTA and FQGTGA. The chain's CDR3 is CASSSGAGGPETQYF. The CDR3 nucleotides read TGTGCCAGCAGCTCCGGCGCGGGAGGGCCGGAGACCCAGTACTTC.

The chain links TRBV28 to TRBJ1-2; a weak D match, TRBD1 (6 bases). V shed 10 bases and J shed 3 bases, with 15 bases lying between them. CDR1 MDHEN and CDR2 SYDVKM come from the germline V gene. There are 13 residues in the CDR3. DNA for the CDR3: TGTGCCACCCACCTACAGGGCTACTATGGCTACACCTTC. Amino acid sequence: CATHLQGYYGYTF.

The chain carries TRBV28 and TRBJ2-7, with 7 bases aligning to TRBD1. The CDR3 has 14 residues. V lost 1 base, J lost 4 bases, and 4 bases stayed unmatched. Germline CDR1 reads MDHEN; CDR2 reads SYDVKM. For the CDR3, the DNA is TGTGCCAGCAGTTTATCGGGACAGTCTTACGAGCAGTACTTC. Residues: CASSLSGQSYEQYF.

For this clone: At one boundary the junction diverges from the germline segment, which might be a read error. The chain carries TRBV7-7 and TRBJ2-1, with D possibly matching TRBD2 (5 bases). CDR1 is SSHAT, CDR2 FNYEAQ, per germline (reference sequence). This CDR3 contains 14 residues. CDR3 protein: CASSPRTRSGEQFF. Written as DNA, the CDR3 is TGTGCTAGCAGCCCAAGAACTAGGAGCGGTGAGCAGTTCTTC.

In DNA, the CDR3 is TGCAGCGTTTCGACCGGGGTCCCCGAGACCCAGTACTTC. This codes for CSVSTGVPETQYF. The rearrangement joins TRBV29-1 to TRBJ2-5, with a tentative D call TRBD2 (5 bases). The V end was cut by 5 bases, the J end by 5 bases, with 15 bases between. The CDR3 has 13 amino acids. Germline CDR1 and CDR2: SQVTM and ANQGSEA.

This clone was detected only a few times. Other DNA sequences in this sample translate to the same CDR3. The chain couples TRBV30 to TRBJ1-5, with TRBD1 identical over 8 bases. The V gene's germline CDR1 is GTSNPN and CDR2 SVGIG (reference sequence). V was clipped by 1 base and J by 4 bases; unmatched bases: 0. The CDR3 spans 13 residues. This chain's CDR3 is CAWSGQGNQPQHF. DNA for the CDR3: TGTGCCTGGAGTGGACAGGGGAATCAGCCCCAGCATTTT.